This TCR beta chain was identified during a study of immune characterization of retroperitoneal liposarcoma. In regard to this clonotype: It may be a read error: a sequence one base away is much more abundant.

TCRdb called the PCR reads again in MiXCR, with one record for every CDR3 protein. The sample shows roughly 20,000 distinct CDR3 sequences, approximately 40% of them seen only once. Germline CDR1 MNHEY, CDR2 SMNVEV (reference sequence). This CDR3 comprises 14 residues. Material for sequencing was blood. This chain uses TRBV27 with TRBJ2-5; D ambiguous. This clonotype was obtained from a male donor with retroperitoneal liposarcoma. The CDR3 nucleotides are TGTGCCGGCAGTTTAATGGGAACAGTGGGGACCCAGTACTTC. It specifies CAGSLMGTVGTQYF.